This T cell receptor beta chain was sequenced for a study of OX40 agonist ivuxolimab in advanced cancers. This clone was seen a handful of times. Germline V gene data show CDR1 as SGHKS and CDR2 as YYEKEE (reference sequence). Trimming removed 4 bases at V and 6 bases at J, with 17 bases between. CDR3 length: 14 amino acids. The method was immunoSEQ multiplex PCR; TCRdb's version includes in-frame clones alone and lacks a portion of them. The sample lists 90,000 to 100,000 clones, about nine tenths seen once, with 0.8% to 1% in the top ten. The material was CD4+ or CD8+ T cells sorted from blood, obtained in a trial of the OX40 agonist ivuxolimab. The rearrangement joins TRBV5-5 to TRBJ2-7; D is ambiguous. The sequence was obtained from an adult with an advanced solid tumor such as melanoma, head and neck, liver or kidney cancer. The CDR3 loop is CASSPREKVPEQYV. DNA of the CDR3: TGTGCCAGCAGCCCCCGTGAGAAGGTACCCGAGCAGTACGTC.